A single sample is the source of the 32 T cell receptor beta chains below, sequenced in a study of T cells in narcolepsy. Libraries were prepared by immunoSEQ multiplex PCR; TCRdb keeps only in-frame clonotypes and omits some of them. The table lists about 33,000 clones, 85% to 90% of them singletons, with around 1.2% in the top ten. Sequences were obtained from CD45RA- memory CD4+ T cells from PBMCs. The source of these receptors is a human donor with narcolepsy.

The chain carries TRBV6-1 and TRBJ2-1; 7 bases are a match to TRBD2. CDR1 MNHNS and CDR2 SASEGT come from the germline V gene. This CDR3 region has 16 residues. V trimming: 2 bases; J trimming: 0 bases; junction bases outside the gene matches: 4. The CDR3 loop reads CASSESGVSSYNEQFF. As DNA, the CDR3 is TGTGCCAGCAGTGAAAGCGGGGTAAGCTCCTACAATGAGCAGTTCTTC.

The chain uses TRBV7-2 and TRBJ2-7; 13 positions agree with TRBD2. CDR1 is SGHTA and CDR2 is FQGNSA in the germline V gene. V lost 2 bases, J lost 0 bases, and 7 bases stayed unmatched. The CDR3 is made up of 18 amino acids. In nucleotides, the CDR3 is TGTGCCAGCAGCTTAAGGACTAGCGGGGGTACCAGCTCCTACGAGCAGTACTTC. Encoded protein: CASSLRTSGGTSSYEQYF.

The chain has TRBV19 and TRBJ2-1; TRBD2 matches 10 bases. The trim removed 5 bases at V and 2 bases at J, leaving 6 bases unmatched. The CDR3 runs 16 residues. The germline CDR1 and CDR2 sequences are LNHDA and SQIVND (reference sequence). DNA for the CDR3: TGTGCCAGTAGTGTCCGAAGCGGGGGGGCCTACAATGAGCAGTTCTTC. Protein: CASSVRSGGAYNEQFF.

This chain joins TRBV4-1 and TRBJ2-2, with D possibly TRBD1 on 6 matching bases. Trimming removed 1 base from V and 7 bases from J, with 10 bases in between. CDR1 is MGHRA and CDR2 is YSYEKL in the germline V gene. The CDR3 totals 14 residues. The CDR3 DNA is TGCGCCAGCAGCCAAGTGGGGGCGAACGGGGAGCTGTTTTTT. This codes for CASSQVGANGELFF.

The chain uses TRBV10-3 and TRBJ2-7; 10 positions agree with TRBD1. The V gene's germline CDR1 is ENHRY and CDR2 SYGVKD. This CDR3 is built from 16 residues. V shed 9 bases, J shed 2 bases, and the junction held 13 bases outside the gene matches. CDR3 nucleotides: TGTGCCATTAAAACCGAGGGACAGGGGAAGGCCTACGAGCAGTACTTC. This codes for CAIKTEGQGKAYEQYF.

The rearrangement links TRBV7-9 to TRBJ2-5, with 9 bases fitting TRBD1. Germline CDR1 is SEHNR and CDR2 is FQNEAQ (reference sequence). Trimming at V came to 3 bases and at J to 4 bases, leaving 9 bases not matched to a gene. This CDR3 region has 16 residues. The CDR3 sequence is CASSFTGTGIGETQYF. For the CDR3, the DNA is TGTGCCAGCAGCTTTACCGGGACAGGGATAGGAGAGACCCAGTACTTC. Variable domain in full (rest from reference TRBV7-9 and TRBJ2-5): DTGVSQNPRHKITKRGQNVTFRCDPISEHNRLYWYRQTLGQGPEFLTYFQNEAQLEKSRLLSDRFSAERPKGSFSTLEIQRTEQGDSAMYLCASSFTGTGIGETQYFGPGTRLLVL.

The rearrangement joins TRBV5-4 to TRBJ1-2; D is uncertain. This CDR3 is built from 16 residues. CDR1 and CDR2 (germline): SGHNT, YYREEE (reference sequence). V was cut by 1 base and J by 4 bases, with 17 bases left in between. The CDR3 DNA is TGTGCCAGCAGCTTGCCCAGAGGCTCACTAAGCTATGGCTACACCTTC. It is translated as CASSLPRGSLSYGYTF.

The DNA of the CDR3 is TGTGCCTGGAGTGTACGTGGGGTTCTCGTATTCCAAGAGACCCAGTACTTC. Residues: CAWSVRGVLVFQETQYF. The chain joins TRBV30 to TRBJ2-5; D not resolved. This CDR3 contains 17 residues. The ends were cut back, 0 bases at V and 1 base at J, with 18 bases in the middle. Per germline, CDR1 GTSNPN and CDR2 SVGIG (reference sequence).

This chain connects TRBV5-1 to TRBJ2-5; D gene ambiguous. The germline gives CDR1 SGHRS, CDR2 YFSETQ. Trimming pared 0 bases from V and 0 bases from J, leaving 9 bases between. The CDR3 has 15 amino acids. Here the CDR3 DNA reads TGCGCCAGCAGCTTGGGCCAGCAACACCAAGAGACCCAGTACTTC. It codes for CASSLGQQHQETQYF.

The rearrangement joins TRBV27 to TRBJ1-2; D remains ambiguous. From germline, CDR1 is MNHEY and CDR2 SMNVEV (reference sequence). The CDR3 runs to 12 residues. V gave up 6 bases and J gave up 3 bases, with 8 bases separating them. DNA for the CDR3: TGTGCCAGCAGGGACCCATACTATGGCTACACCTTC. Its protein is CASRDPYYGYTF.

The chain has TRBV4-2 and TRBJ1-2; D is possibly TRBD1 (5 bases). This CDR3 is built from 15 residues. CDR1 LGHNA and CDR2 YNFKEQ come from the germline V gene. The V and J ends lost 0 bases and 3 bases respectively, with 11 bases between them. CDR3 DNA: TGTGCCAGCAGCCAAGATCTGGGGACCGACTATGGCTACACCTTC. This codes for CASSQDLGTDYGYTF.

The chain combines TRBV30 with TRBJ1-3; D is possibly TRBD1 (6 bases). Trimming left V 5 bases short and J 0 bases short, with 14 bases between. The CDR3 runs 15 residues. Germline lookup yields CDR1 GTSNPN and CDR2 SVGIG (reference sequence). The CDR3 DNA is TGTGCCTGGCTACCTCCGGGACACTCTGGAAACACCATATATTTT. Amino acid sequence: CAWLPPGHSGNTIYF.

The CDR3 nucleotides are TGTGCCAGCAGCTTAGGTCTAGCACACACAGATACGCAGTATTTT. Translating gives CASSLGLAHTDTQYF. The chain employs TRBV7-2 and TRBJ2-3, with D tentatively TRBD2 (5 bases). The CDR3 runs 15 residues. Trimming stripped 1 base from V and 2 bases from J, with 10 bases between. Looked up from germline, CDR1 is SGHTA and CDR2 is FQGNSA.

This chain joins TRBV7-2 and TRBJ2-2; perhaps TRBD2 as D (5 bases). Germline V gene sequence: CDR1 SGHTA, CDR2 FQGNSA. Trimming left V 5 bases short and J 2 bases short, with 12 bases between. CDR3 size: 15 residues. The CDR3 nucleotides are TGTGCCAGCAGCCGGGGTCCTCCAAACACCGGGGAGCTGTTTTTT. Its protein product is CASSRGPPNTGELFF.

The DNA of the CDR3 is TGCGCCAGCAGCTTGGATGCCGGGGGCAATCAGCCCCAGCATTTT. This translates into CASSLDAGGNQPQHF. The gene calls are TRBV5-1 and TRBJ1-5; unclear D gene. The V and J ends lost 0 bases and 2 bases respectively, with 9 bases between them. Per the germline V gene, CDR1 is SGHRS and CDR2 is YFSETQ. The CDR3 totals 15 residues.

This chain links TRBV15 with TRBJ1-2; no clear D gene. The germline CDR1 and CDR2 sequences are LNHNV and YYDKDF (reference sequence). The CDR3 is made up of 16 amino acids. The ends were cut back, 0 bases at V and 1 base at J, with 12 bases in the middle. The DNA of the CDR3 is TGTGCCACCAGCAGAGAGGTTGGGCAGCTTAACTATGGCTACACCTTC. It specifies CATSREVGQLNYGYTF.

This clone was recorded a few times. The rearrangement joins TRBV15 to TRBJ2-7; D remains unclear. V lost 3 bases and J 4 bases, leaving 4 bases between the germline ends. Per germline, CDR1 LNHNV and CDR2 YYDKDF (reference sequence). The CDR3 is made up of 11 amino acids. In DNA form, the CDR3 reads TGTGCCACCAGCAGGGGGTACGAGCAGTACTTC. Translating it yields CATSRGYEQYF.

The J gene is TRBJ2-7, the V gene TRBV28; no firm D call. The V and J ends lost 10 bases and 11 bases respectively, with 15 bases between them. Per germline, CDR1 MDHEN and CDR2 SYDVKM. The CDR3 has 10 residues. The CDR3 is CATQRERKYF. The CDR3 DNA reads TGTGCCACCCAAAGGGAAAGGAAGTACTTC.

In this sample, this clone turned up once. The rearrangement uses TRBV7-4 and TRBJ2-4, with a possible D match to TRBD2 (6 bases). The germline V gene has CDR1 SGHVT and CDR2 SQSDAQ. This CDR3 spans 19 amino acids. V dropped 2 bases and J dropped 2 bases, with 22 bases sitting between them. CDR3 in DNA: TGTGCCAGCAGCTTAAAATGGGGCGGGGCCTTCATGTCCAAAAACATTCAGTACTTC. Its translation: CASSLKWGGAFMSKNIQYF.

The J gene is TRBJ1-6, the V gene TRBV6-5, with TRBD1 identical over 10 bases. With V trimmed by 6 bases and J by 9 bases, 2 bases remained unmatched. Per the germline V gene, CDR1 is MNHEY and CDR2 is SVGAGI. The CDR3 extends over 13 amino acids. The CDR3 nucleotides are TGTGCCAGCAGGGGACAGGGGACTTCACCCCTCCACTTT. The encoded protein is CASRGQGTSPLHF.

The V gene is TRBV9, the J gene TRBJ2-1; D ambiguous. V lost 1 base and J 8 bases, leaving 22 bases between the germline ends. Germline CDR1 is SGDLS and CDR2 is YYNGEE. This CDR3 spans 17 amino acids. The CDR3 here is CASSVPTRAGSRDEQFF. CDR3 bases: TGTGCCAGCAGCGTACCCACAAGGGCAGGCTCAAGGGATGAGCAGTTCTTC.

CDR3 coding DNA: TGTGCCAGCAGCCCCGGCCGAAGGGGGCACCAGCCCCAGCATTTT. This encodes CASSPGRRGHQPQHF. The chain combines TRBV11-2 with TRBJ1-5; 7 bases line up with TRBD1. V was clipped by 5 bases and J by 7 bases; unmatched bases: 11. CDR3 length equals 15 residues. Looked up from germline, CDR1 is SGHAT and CDR2 is FQNNGV. Combining the CDR3 with reference TRBV11-2 and TRBJ1-5 gives the whole variable domain EAGVAQSPRYKIIEKRQSVAFWCNPISGHATLYWYQQILGQGPKLLIQFQNNGVVDDSQLPKDRFSAERLKGVDSTLKIQPAKLEDSAVYLCASSPGRRGHQPQHFGDGTRLSIL.

The gene calls are TRBV6-1 and TRBJ2-3; D possibly corresponds to TRBD2 (6 bases). CDR1 and CDR2 from the germline V gene are MNHNS and SASEGT. Trimming cost V 3 bases and J 0 bases, with 19 bases left between them. CDR3 length: 18 residues. The DNA for the CDR3 is TGTGCCAGCAGTGACACGATCAGGACTACCTATAGCACAGATACGCAGTATTTT. Its translation is CASSDTIRTTYSTDTQYF.

The chain combines TRBV5-6 with TRBJ2-3; 8 bases align to TRBD1. CDR3 length equals 16 residues. Trimming cost V 2 bases and J 0 bases; bases outside gene matches: 5. CDR1 is SGHDT, CDR2 YYEEEE, per germline. The CDR3 region has the DNA TGTGCCAGCAGCTTTCCAGGACAGGGTAGCACAGATACGCAGTATTTT. Its protein product is CASSFPGQGSTDTQYF.

This chain uses TRBV13 with TRBJ2-7; 7 bases fit TRBD2. This CDR3 is 15 amino acids long. With V trimmed by 4 bases and J by 2 bases, 8 bases remained unmatched. CDR1 and CDR2 from the germline V gene are PRHDT and FYEKMQ (reference sequence). The CDR3 loop is CASSSSGGPPYEQYF. CDR3 bases: TGTGCCAGCAGCTCCTCGGGGGGTCCTCCCTACGAGCAGTACTTC.

The chain links TRBV2 to TRBJ1-5; 7 nucleotides agree with TRBD1. This CDR3 spans 12 amino acids. Germline V gives CDR1 SNHLY, CDR2 FYNNEI. Losses at the gene ends were 6 bases for V and 5 bases for J; bases not matched to a gene: 1. The CDR3 here is CASSDRDQPQHF. CDR3 nucleotide sequence: TGTGCCAGCAGCGACAGGGATCAGCCCCAGCATTTT.

The V and J genes are TRBV5-1 and TRBJ2-1; 8 nucleotides line up with TRBD2. This CDR3 has 14 amino acids. The trim removed 7 bases at V and 3 bases at J, leaving 6 bases unmatched. Germline V gene lookup returns CDR1 SGHRS and CDR2 YFSETQ. The CDR3 coding sequence is TGCGCCAGCCGGATAGCGGGGCACTACAATGAGCAGTTCTTC. Its protein product is CASRIAGHYNEQFF.

This chain links TRBV13 with TRBJ2-2, with 11 bases aligning to TRBD2. Unmatched junction bases numbered 2, after V lost 2 bases and J lost 6 bases. CDR1 and CDR2 from the germline V gene are PRHDT and FYEKMQ (reference sequence). This CDR3 comprises 15 residues. The DNA of the CDR3 is TGTGCCAGCAGCTTACTAGCGGGGGGCCCCGGGGAGCTGTTTTTT. Translated: CASSLLAGGPGELFF.

V gene TRBV7-8 combines with J gene TRBJ2-5; D is possibly TRBD2 (6 bases). Trimming left V 1 base short and J 11 bases short, with 14 bases between. Per the germline V gene, CDR1 is SGHVS and CDR2 is FQNEAQ. The CDR3 is 13 amino acids. CDR3 protein: CASSLEWLAEQYF. The CDR3 DNA follows: TGTGCCAGCAGCTTAGAATGGTTAGCGGAACAGTACTTC.

The chain is built from TRBV11-3 and TRBJ2-5; 7 bases agree with TRBD1. Germline-derived CDR1 and CDR2 are SGHNT and YENEEA. The CDR3 loop spans 15 amino acids. V lost 1 base, J lost 5 bases, and 7 bases stayed unmatched. The CDR3 protein is CASSLGQGVVETQYF. The CDR3, as DNA: TGTGCCAGCAGCTTAGGTCAGGGGGTAGTGGAGACCCAGTACTTC. Based on the CDR3 plus reference TRBV11-3 and TRBJ2-5, the full variable domain is EAGVVQSPRYKIIEKKQPVAFWCNPISGHNTLYWYLQNLGQGPELLIRYENEEAVDDSQLPKDRFSAERLKGVDSTLKIQPAELGDSAVYLCASSLGQGVVETQYFGPGTRLLVL.

This chain connects TRBV19 to TRBJ1-1; 7 nucleotides align to TRBD1. The J segment lost 6 bases and the V segment lost 2 bases, leaving 12 bases of the junction unmatched. CDR3 length equals 16 residues. CDR1 is LNHDA, CDR2 SQIVND, per germline (reference sequence). The CDR3 nucleotides are TGTGCCAGTAGTATATATGTGGGACAGCAAAAATCTGAAGCTTTCTTT. Its translation is CASSIYVGQQKSEAFF.

The rearrangement links TRBV4-3 to TRBJ2-5; D not resolved. The CDR3 has 15 amino acids. Looked up from germline, CDR1 is LGHNA and CDR2 is YSLEER. Trimming stripped 0 bases from V and 1 base from J, with 9 bases between. Written as DNA, the CDR3 is TGCGCCAGCAGCCAAGATTGGGCAGCCCAAGAGACCCAGTACTTC. This codes for CASSQDWAAQETQYF.